The subject of this entry is one T cell receptor (beta chain). This sample is drawn from a study of control samples from healthy donors and cancer patients. Germline V gives CDR1 SGHRS, CDR2 YFSETQ. The CDR3 has 18 residues. The junction had 17 bases not matched to a gene; V was cut back by 4 bases and J by 7 bases. Measured with immunoSEQ multiplex PCR; TCRdb has only the in-frame clones, and not every one. Here the sample spans some 130,000 clones, approximately 94% being singletons. The chain uses TRBV5-1 and TRBJ1-6; TRBD1 agrees at 7 bases. The specimen was blood. This receptor was obtained from a man between 25 and 39 years old in good health. The CDR3 region is CASSPTGFYRGQNSPLHF. DNA of the CDR3: TGCGCCAGCAGCCCGACCGGCTTTTACAGGGGTCAAAATTCACCCCTCCACTTT.